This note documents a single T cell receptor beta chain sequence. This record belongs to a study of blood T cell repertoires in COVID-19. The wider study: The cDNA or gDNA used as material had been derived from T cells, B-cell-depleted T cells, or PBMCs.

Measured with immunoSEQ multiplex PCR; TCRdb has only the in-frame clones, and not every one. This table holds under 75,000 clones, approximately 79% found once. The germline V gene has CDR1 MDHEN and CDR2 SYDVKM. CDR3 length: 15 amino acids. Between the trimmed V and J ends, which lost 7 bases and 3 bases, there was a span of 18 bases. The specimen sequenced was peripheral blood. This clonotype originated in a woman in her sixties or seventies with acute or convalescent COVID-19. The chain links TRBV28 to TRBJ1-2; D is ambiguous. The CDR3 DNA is TGTGCCAGCAACACTGGAGAAGAATACTACTATGGCTACACCTTC. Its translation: CASNTGEEYYYGYTF.